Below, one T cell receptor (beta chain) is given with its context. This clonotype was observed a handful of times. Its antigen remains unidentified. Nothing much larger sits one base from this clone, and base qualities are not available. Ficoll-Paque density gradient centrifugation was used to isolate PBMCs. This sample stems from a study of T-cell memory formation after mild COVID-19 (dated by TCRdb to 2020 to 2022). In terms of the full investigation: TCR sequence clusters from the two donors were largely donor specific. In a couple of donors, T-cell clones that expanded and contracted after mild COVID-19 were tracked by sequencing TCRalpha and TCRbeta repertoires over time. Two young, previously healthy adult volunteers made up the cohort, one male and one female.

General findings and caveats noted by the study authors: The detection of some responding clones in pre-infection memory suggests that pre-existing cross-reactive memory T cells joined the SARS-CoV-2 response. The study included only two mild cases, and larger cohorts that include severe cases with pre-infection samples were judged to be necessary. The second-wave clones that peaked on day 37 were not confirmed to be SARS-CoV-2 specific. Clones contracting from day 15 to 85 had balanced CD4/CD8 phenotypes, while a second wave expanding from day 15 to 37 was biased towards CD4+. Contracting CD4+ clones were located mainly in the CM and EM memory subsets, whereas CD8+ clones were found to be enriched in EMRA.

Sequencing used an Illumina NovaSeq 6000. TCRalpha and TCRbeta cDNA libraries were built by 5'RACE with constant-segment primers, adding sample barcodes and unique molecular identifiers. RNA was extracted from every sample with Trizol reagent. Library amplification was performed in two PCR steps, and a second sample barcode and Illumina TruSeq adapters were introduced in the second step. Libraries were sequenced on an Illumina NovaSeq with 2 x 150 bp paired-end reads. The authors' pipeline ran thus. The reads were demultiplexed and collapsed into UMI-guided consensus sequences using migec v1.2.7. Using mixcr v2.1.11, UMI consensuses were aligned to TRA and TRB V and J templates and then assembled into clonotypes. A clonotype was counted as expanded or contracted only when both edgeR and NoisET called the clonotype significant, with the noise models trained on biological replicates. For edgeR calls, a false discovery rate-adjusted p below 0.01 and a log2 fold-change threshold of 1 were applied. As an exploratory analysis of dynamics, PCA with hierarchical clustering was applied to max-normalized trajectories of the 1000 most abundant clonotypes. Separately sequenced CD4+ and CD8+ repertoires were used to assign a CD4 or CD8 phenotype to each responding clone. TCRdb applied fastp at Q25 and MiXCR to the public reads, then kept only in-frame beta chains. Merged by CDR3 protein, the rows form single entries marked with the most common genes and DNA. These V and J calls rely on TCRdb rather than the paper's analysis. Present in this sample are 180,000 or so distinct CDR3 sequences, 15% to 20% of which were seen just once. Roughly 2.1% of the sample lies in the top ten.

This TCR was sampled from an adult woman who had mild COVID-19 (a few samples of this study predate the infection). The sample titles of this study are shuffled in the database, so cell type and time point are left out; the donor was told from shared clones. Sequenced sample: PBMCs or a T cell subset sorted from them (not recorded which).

This receptor has the CDR3 CASRSGTGGSNQPQHF. The DNA reads as follows: TGCGCCAGCCGATCCGGGACAGGGGGCAGCAATCAGCCCCAGCATTTT. The chain is assembled from TRBV5-1 and TRBJ1-5, and 12 junctional nucleotides match TRBD1. The germline V gene provides CDR1 SGHRS and CDR2 YFSETQ. There are 16 amino acids in the CDR3, from cysteine to phenylalanine inclusive. Only the CDR3 region is kept as DNA, spanning 48 bases read in frame from base 1. Trimming accounts for 7 bases at V and 1 base at J, while the number of junction bases matched to no gene is 6.